This T cell receptor beta chain was obtained from a study of patients and donors after allogeneic stem cell transplantation. The CDR3 length is 19 residues. Germline lookup yields CDR1 ENHRY and CDR2 SYGVKD. The V end was cut by 1 base, the J end by 0 bases, with 21 bases between. TCRdb processed the RT-PCR reads anew with MiXCR; each CDR3 protein has one entry. The repertoire holds fewer than 75,000 distinct CDR3 sequences, with 26% as singletons. This clonotype was observed a few times. V usage is TRBV10-3 and J usage is TRBJ2-5; D may correspond to TRBD1 or TRBD2 (7 bases each). The sample comprised blood, either unsorted or a sorted T cell fraction (not recorded which). This receptor was taken from a human donor who was either an allogeneic HSCT recipient or a stem cell or donor lymphocyte infusion donor (not recorded which). It is not recorded whose cells these are; they may come from a transplant donor. The CDR3 sequence: CAISEWGGQSAWYQETQYF. In nucleotides, the CDR3 is TGTGCCATCAGTGAGTGGGGGGGACAGTCCGCCTGGTACCAAGAGACCCAGTACTTC.